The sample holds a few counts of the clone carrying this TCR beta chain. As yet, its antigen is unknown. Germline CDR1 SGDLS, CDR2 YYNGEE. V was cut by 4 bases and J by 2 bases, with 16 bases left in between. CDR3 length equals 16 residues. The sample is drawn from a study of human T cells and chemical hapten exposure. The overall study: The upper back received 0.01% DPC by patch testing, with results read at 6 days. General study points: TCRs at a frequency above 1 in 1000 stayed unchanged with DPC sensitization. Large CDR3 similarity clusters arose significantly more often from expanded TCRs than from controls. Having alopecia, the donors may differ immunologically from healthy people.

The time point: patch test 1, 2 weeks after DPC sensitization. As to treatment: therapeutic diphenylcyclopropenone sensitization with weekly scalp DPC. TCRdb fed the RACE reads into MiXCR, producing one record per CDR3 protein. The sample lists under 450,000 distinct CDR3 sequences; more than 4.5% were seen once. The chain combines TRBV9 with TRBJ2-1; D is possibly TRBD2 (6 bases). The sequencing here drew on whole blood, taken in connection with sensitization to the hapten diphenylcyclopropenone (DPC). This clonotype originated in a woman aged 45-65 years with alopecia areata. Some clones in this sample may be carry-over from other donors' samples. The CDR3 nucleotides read TGTGCCAGCAGCCCGAGCGCGGGGAGGACCTACAATGAGCAGTTCTTC. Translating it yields CASSPSAGRTYNEQFF.